Listed here is a single TCR beta chain. These data belong to a study of tumor-infiltrating lymphocytes in oesophageal squamous cell carcinoma. TCRdb reanalysed the PCR reads using MiXCR and keeps one entry per CDR3 protein. The sample includes about 16,000 distinct CDR3 sequences, roughly half of them seen just once. The origin of this receptor is a male donor with esophageal squamous cell carcinoma. The sequencing sample was made of esophageal tumor tissue.

DNA of the CDR3: TGTGCCAGCAGCCACATAGCGGGAGGGAGCACAGATACGCAGTATTTT. This encodes CASSHIAGGSTDTQYF. The J gene is TRBJ2-3, the V gene TRBV11-2; TRBD2 matches at 11 bases. Germline V gene lookup returns CDR1 SGHAT and CDR2 FQNNGV. The CDR3 length is 16 residues. V trimming: 5 bases; J trimming: 0 bases; junction bases outside the gene matches: 4. Full variable domain (missing parts from reference TRBV11-2 and TRBJ2-3): EAGVAQSPRYKIIEKRQSVAFWCNPISGHATLYWYQQILGQGPKLLIQFQNNGVVDDSQLPKDRFSAERLKGVDSTLKIQPAKLEDSAVYLCASSHIAGGSTDTQYFGPGTRLTVL.